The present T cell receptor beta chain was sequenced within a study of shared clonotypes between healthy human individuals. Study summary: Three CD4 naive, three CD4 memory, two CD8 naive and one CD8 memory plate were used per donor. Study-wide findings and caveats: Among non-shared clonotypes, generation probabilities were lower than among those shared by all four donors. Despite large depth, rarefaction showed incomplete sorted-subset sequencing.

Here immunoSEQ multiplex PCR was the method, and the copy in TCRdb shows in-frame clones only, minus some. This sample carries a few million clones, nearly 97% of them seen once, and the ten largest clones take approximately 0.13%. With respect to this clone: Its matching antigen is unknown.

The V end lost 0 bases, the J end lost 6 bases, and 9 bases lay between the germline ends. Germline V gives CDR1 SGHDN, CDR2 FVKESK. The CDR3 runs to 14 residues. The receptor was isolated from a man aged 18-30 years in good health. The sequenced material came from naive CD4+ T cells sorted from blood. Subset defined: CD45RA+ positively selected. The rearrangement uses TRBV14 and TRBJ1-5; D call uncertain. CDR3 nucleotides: TGTGCCAGCAGCCAAGAGCGTCCGCCTCAGCCCCAGCATTTT. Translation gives CASSQERPPQPQHF.